The 26 T cell receptor beta chains listed next were all sequenced from one sample in a study of shared clonotypes between healthy human individuals. CD8 cells classed as naive were CD45RO-negative and positively selected for CCR7, excluding terminally differentiated effector memory CD45RA+ cells. Assay used: immunoSEQ multiplex PCR; TCRdb lists only in-frame clones, some missing. The table shows about 2.2 million clones, with approximately 94% occurring only once. The sequenced sample was naive CD8+ T cells from PBMCs. The receptors originated from a man younger than 30 in good health. Some clones in this sample may be carry-over from other donors' samples.

The chain recombines TRBV5-1 with TRBJ2-7; 8 bases fit TRBD1. The CDR3 is made up of 15 amino acids. CDR1 is SGHRS and CDR2 is YFSETQ in the germline V gene. The V and J ends lost 1 base and 3 bases, in that order; junction bases with no gene match: 6. The CDR3 DNA sequence: TGCGCCAGCAGCTTGCGTCAGGGGGCTTACTACGAGCAGTACTTC. Translating gives CASSLRQGAYYEQYF. Full variable domain (remainder filled in from reference TRBV5-1 and TRBJ2-7): KAGVTQTPRYLIKTRGQQVTLSCSPISGHRSVSWYQQTPGQGLQFLFEYFSETQRNKGNFPGRFSGRQFSNSRSEMNVSTLELGDSALYLCASSLRQGAYYEQYFGPGTRLTVT.

The chain recombines TRBV19 with TRBJ2-3, with 7 bases matching TRBD1. The CDR3 spans 16 residues. The trim removed 3 bases at V and 2 bases at J, leaving 8 bases unmatched. CDR1 and CDR2 from the germline V gene are LNHDA and SQIVND (reference sequence). The CDR3 region has the DNA TGTGCCAGTAGTATCCGACAGGGTTTTGTCACAGATACGCAGTATTTT. Its translation: CASSIRQGFVTDTQYF.

V usage is TRBV28 and J usage is TRBJ2-3; D remains unclear. Germline lookup yields CDR1 MDHEN and CDR2 SYDVKM. The CDR3 is made up of 14 amino acids. V was pared by 4 bases and J by 0 bases, with 8 bases between. The CDR3 DNA reads TGTGCCAGCAGTTACTTTGCGAGCACAGATACGCAGTATTTT. Translated, it gives CASSYFASTDTQYF.

This clone has a handful of counts. The sample holds other DNA sequences that translate to the same CDR3. The chain uses TRBV9 and TRBJ2-7; D not resolved. V was cut by 0 bases and J by 0 bases, with 10 bases left in between. The V gene's germline CDR1 is SGDLS and CDR2 YYNGEE. This CDR3 contains 15 residues. The CDR3 DNA sequence: TGTGCCAGCAGCGTAGCCGTGGGAAGCTCCTACGAGCAGTACTTC. This translates into CASSVAVGSSYEQYF.

The chain carries TRBV28 and TRBJ2-7; perhaps TRBD1 as D (6 bases). The V end lost 5 bases, the J end lost 1 base, and 15 bases lay between the germline ends. The CDR3 runs 15 residues. Germline lookup yields CDR1 MDHEN and CDR2 SYDVKM. CDR3 nucleotide sequence: TGTGCCAGCAGTACAGTTAACAGGGCGTCCTACGAGCAGTACTTC. Translating it yields CASSTVNRASYEQYF.

V is TRBV9 and J is TRBJ2-7; tentative D call: TRBD1 (6 bases). Germline CDR1 reads SGDLS; CDR2 reads YYNGEE. The germline V and J ends were trimmed by 3 bases and 5 bases, with 21 bases remaining between them. The length of the CDR3 is 16 residues. In DNA, the CDR3 is TGTGCCAGCAGCGAGCAACCGGGACACGGGTCCCACGAGCAGTACTTC. Protein product: CASSEQPGHGSHEQYF.

V and J are TRBV27 and TRBJ2-4; 7 nucleotides agree with TRBD2. The germline V gene has CDR1 MNHEY and CDR2 SMNVEV (reference sequence). The junction had 13 bases not matched to a gene; V was cut back by 6 bases and J by 8 bases. The CDR3 loop spans 15 amino acids. CDR3 bases: TGTGCCAGCAGACCGGGAAGGGGACTATTTTACATTCAGTACTTC. It specifies CASRPGRGLFYIQYF.

Concerning this clone: The same CDR3 also results from other DNA sequences found in this sample. The chain is built from TRBV27 and TRBJ2-2, with D hard to call. The CDR3 spans 14 residues. The germline CDR1 and CDR2 sequences are MNHEY and SMNVEV (reference sequence). Trimming left V 6 bases short and J 2 bases short, with 10 bases between. Here the CDR3 reads CASSFAANTGELFF. In nucleotides, the CDR3 is TGTGCCAGCAGCTTCGCGGCCAACACCGGGGAGCTGTTTTTT.

V and J are TRBV19 and TRBJ1-4; the D gene is possibly TRBD1 (5 bases). CDR3 size: 16 residues. Germline-derived CDR1 and CDR2 are LNHDA and SQIVND (reference sequence). The V gene lost 4 bases and the J gene lost 8 bases, with 20 bases spanning the gap. This chain's CDR3 is CASSRDDRQLTEKLFF. CDR3 bases: TGTGCCAGTAGTAGGGACGACCGACAGTTAACAGAAAAACTGTTTTTT. The entire variable domain, with the rest obtained from reference TRBV19 and TRBJ1-4, is as follows: DGGITQSPKYLFRKEGQNVTLSCEQNLNHDAMYWYRQDPGQGLRLIYYSQIVNDFQKGDIAEGYSVSREKKESFPLTVTSAQKNPTAFYLCASSRDDRQLTEKLFFGSGTQLSVL.

The chain couples TRBV2 to TRBJ1-2; 7 bases are shared with TRBD1. Germline V gene lookup returns CDR1 SNHLY and CDR2 FYNNEI. J was trimmed by 3 bases and V by 0 bases; bases with no gene match: 4. The CDR3 is made up of 15 amino acids. The CDR3 DNA reads TGTGCCAGCAGTGAAGCGGGGGACAGATACTATGGCTACACCTTC. This gives the protein CASSEAGDRYYGYTF.

This sequence joins TRBV11-2 and TRBJ2-7; tentatively, D is TRBD1 (6 bases). Germline V CDR1 and CDR2: SGHAT, FQNNGV. Trimming removed 7 bases from V and 3 bases from J, with 19 bases in between. This CDR3 contains 15 residues. The CDR3 region has the DNA TGTGCCAGCACCATTAGCCGGGACACACACTACGAGCAGTACTTC. This codes for CASTISRDTHYEQYF.

This clone was observed a single time. This chain joins TRBV14 and TRBJ2-7, with 7 bases that match TRBD2. The CDR3 consists of 12 residues. V shed 3 bases and J 6 bases; nucleotides not matched to a gene: 2. Germline values: CDR1 SGHDN, CDR2 FVKESK. This chain's CDR3 is CASSHTSVEQYF. For the CDR3, the DNA is TGTGCCAGCAGCCATACTAGCGTCGAGCAGTACTTC.

The chain is built from TRBV2 and TRBJ2-1, with TRBD2 as a possible D gene (5 bases). V lost 2 bases and J lost 8, with 16 bases in between. The germline V gene encodes CDR1 SNHLY and CDR2 FYNNEI. The CDR3 length is 15 residues. The CDR3 DNA reads as TGTGCCAGCAGTGAATTGGCTCTAGCTTTACATGAGCAGTTCTTC. It translates to CASSELALALHEQFF. Full variable domain (outside the CDR3, taken from reference TRBV2 and TRBJ2-1): EPEVTQTPSHQVTQMGQEVILRCVPISNHLYFYWYRQILGQKVEFLVSFYNNEISEKSEIFDDQFSVERPDGSNFTLKIRSTKLEDSAMYFCASSELALALHEQFFGPGTRLTVL.

This chain connects TRBV6-1 to TRBJ2-7, with D perhaps TRBD1 or TRBD2 (5 bases each). The germline V and J ends were trimmed by 0 bases and 9 bases, with 18 bases remaining between them. This CDR3 has 15 amino acids. The germline V gene encodes CDR1 MNHNS and CDR2 SASEGT. The CDR3 DNA is TGTGCCAGCAGTGAAGCGTTAGGCAGGGCTCGGGGGCAGTACTTC. Translation gives CASSEALGRARGQYF.

This clone has a handful of counts. The chain employs TRBV4-2 and TRBJ1-1; D is possibly TRBD1 (5 bases). Trimming took 0 bases from V and 5 from J, leaving 10 bases between them. Germline CDR1 reads LGHNA; CDR2 reads YNFKEQ. This CDR3 comprises 14 residues. CDR3 region: CASSQEARGTEAFF. For the CDR3, the DNA is TGTGCCAGCAGCCAAGAAGCCCGGGGGACTGAAGCTTTCTTT.

The V call is TRBV7-8, the J call TRBJ1-2; D unresolved. Trimming removed 1 base at V and 4 bases at J, with 16 bases between. This CDR3 has 16 residues. Germline V lookup: CDR1 SGHVS, CDR2 FQNEAQ. The CDR3 DNA sequence: TGTGCCAGCAGCTTAGGGGCTTCGGCAGACTTCTATGGCTACACCTTC. Translating gives CASSLGASADFYGYTF.

The chain joins TRBV4-3 to TRBJ2-7; 9 bases are a match to TRBD1. J gave up 6 bases and V 6 bases, and 6 bases lay outside the gene matches. CDR1 LGHNA and CDR2 YSLEER come from the germline V gene. The CDR3 spans 13 residues. In nucleotides, the CDR3 is TGCGCCAGCAGGTCAGACAGGGGGGGCGAGCAGTACTTC. It encodes CASRSDRGGEQYF.

The chain joins TRBV5-1 to TRBJ2-7; D gene uncertain. Germline V gene sequence: CDR1 SGHRS, CDR2 YFSETQ. This CDR3 has 13 residues. Trimming cost V 2 bases and J 1 base, with 7 bases left between them. The CDR3 nucleotides are TGCGCCAGCAGCTTTCCCGGATCCTACGAGCAGTACTTC. Translated: CASSFPGSYEQYF.

Note on this clone: The sample holds other DNA sequences that translate to the same CDR3. The chain couples TRBV9 to TRBJ2-2; a possible D gene is TRBD2 (5 bases). Trimming removed 0 bases from V and 4 bases from J, with 10 bases in between. CDR1 and CDR2 (germline): SGDLS, YYNGEE. The CDR3 extends over 15 amino acids. The DNA for the CDR3 is TGTGCCAGCAGCGTAGGAGCAGGAGGCACCGGGGAGCTGTTTTTT. Its protein product is CASSVGAGGTGELFF.

The chain employs TRBV6-5 and TRBJ2-3; TRBD1 might be the D (6 bases). V was shortened by 6 bases and J by 8 bases, with 15 bases between the two germline ends. This CDR3 comprises 13 residues. Germline V lookup: CDR1 MNHEY, CDR2 SVGAGI. The CDR3 reads CASSTGQSRTQYF. CDR3 nucleotides: TGTGCCAGCAGCACCGGACAGTCGCGTACGCAGTATTTT.

The chain uses TRBV28 and TRBJ2-5; 10 nucleotides align to TRBD2. V was pared by 5 bases and J by 7 bases, with 10 bases of the junction left unmatched. In germline, CDR1 is MDHEN, CDR2 SYDVKM. The CDR3 length is 15 residues. The CDR3 DNA reads TGTGCCAGCAGTCCGCAGACTAGCGGGCATGCGACCCAGTACTTC. This encodes CASSPQTSGHATQYF.

The chain links TRBV4-2 to TRBJ1-3; unclear D gene. The germline V gene has CDR1 LGHNA and CDR2 YNFKEQ. V lost 0 bases, J lost 8 bases, and 17 bases lay in between. This CDR3 region has 16 residues. As DNA, the CDR3 is TGTGCCAGCAGCCAAGAGTCGAACAGTCAAACCCACACCATATATTTT. Encoded protein: CASSQESNSQTHTIYF.

The rearrangement links TRBV7-9 to TRBJ1-1; D is undetermined. V lost 5 bases and J 0 bases, leaving 19 bases between the germline ends. CDR1 is SEHNR, CDR2 FQNEAQ, per germline (reference sequence). The CDR3 length is 17 residues. CDR3 sequence (DNA): TGTGCCAGCAGCCAAGGAGCGACTATTGCCATGAACACTGAAGCTTTCTTT. It specifies CASSQGATIAMNTEAFF. Together with reference TRBV7-9 and TRBJ1-1, the CDR3 gives the full variable domain: DTGVSQNPRHKITKRGQNVTFRCDPISEHNRLYWYRQTLGQGPEFLTYFQNEAQLEKSRLLSDRFSAERPKGSFSTLEIQRTEQGDSAMYLCASSQGATIAMNTEAFFGQGTRLTVV.

The chain uses TRBV2 and TRBJ1-5, with D maybe TRBD1 (6 bases). The germline CDR1 and CDR2 sequences are SNHLY and FYNNEI. This CDR3 spans 15 amino acids. Deletions cut 1 base from V and 1 base from J, with 8 bases between. The CDR3 sequence: CASSEGRGSNQPQHF. CDR3 bases: TGTGCCAGCAGTGAAGGCAGGGGAAGCAATCAGCCCCAGCATTTT. Complete variable domain (other parts from reference TRBV2 and TRBJ1-5): EPEVTQTPSHQVTQMGQEVILRCVPISNHLYFYWYRQILGQKVEFLVSFYNNEISEKSEIFDDQFSVERPDGSNFTLKIRSTKLEDSAMYFCASSEGRGSNQPQHFGDGTRLSIL.

About this clone: Other DNA sequences in this specimen translate into the identical CDR3. This chain uses TRBV4-1 with TRBJ2-7; D uncertain. Germline assignment: CDR1 MGHRA and CDR2 YSYEKL. The CDR3 contains 12 residues. Trimming took off 1 base at V and 4 bases at J, with 5 bases between the two ends. In DNA form, the CDR3 reads TGCGCCAGCAGCCAAGTAGGTTACGAGCAGTACTTC. This sequence encodes CASSQVGYEQYF.

V usage is TRBV28 and J usage is TRBJ1-1; D not resolved. Germline assignment: CDR1 MDHEN and CDR2 SYDVKM. V gave up 5 bases and J gave up 1 base, with 5 bases separating them. CDR3 length: 12 residues. CDR3 sequence: CASSQRNTEAFF. The CDR3 coding sequence is TGTGCCAGCAGTCAGCGGAACACTGAAGCTTTCTTT.